At least ten counts were recorded for the clone carrying this TCR beta chain. Its antigen remains unidentified. This entry comes from a study of identical twins. Template switching created a universal primer site, and the cDNA included unique molecular identifiers. TCRdb reprocessed the 5' RACE reads via MiXCR and lists one record per CDR3 protein. The sample yields around 670,000 distinct CDR3 sequences, around 6% seen once. This CDR3 region has 20 residues. Germline CDR1 MNHEY, CDR2 SMNVEV (reference sequence). Trimming removed 0 bases from V and 0 bases from J, with 22 bases in between. All donors were healthy Caucasians. Study findings and constraints: Out-of-frame TCR alpha sharing in monozygotic twins exceeded recombination model predictions. Conclusions rested on cross-sectional statistics rather than following the same donors.

Input material: naive T cells sorted from blood. This clonotype was obtained from a man aged 18 to 29 in good health. The chain couples TRBV27 to TRBJ2-3; D may be TRBD2 (6 bases). CDR3 sequence: CASSLSGARGTIISTDTQYF. The CDR3, as DNA: TGTGCCAGCAGTTTATCGGGCGCGCGGGGCACCATTATAAGCACAGATACGCAGTATTTT.